The rows below give T cell receptor beta chains drawn from one sample of a study of T cell repertoires in cytomegalovirus infection. MiXCR was run by TCRdb on the reads, yielding one entry per CDR3 protein. The sample shows roughly 720,000 distinct CDR3 sequences, 35% of them seen only once. Specimen: PBMCs. The receptors originated from a human donor in good health (CMV status not recorded). Some clones in this sample may be carry-over from other donors' samples. Each CDR3 is given without its conserved first and last residue. Fields, in order: V gene, CDR3 length, CDR3 protein.

TRBV23-1,12,ASSQTPRQDTQY
TRBV7-2,11,ASSSRVSGELF
TRBV7-2,13,ASTLDSGWNQPQH
TRBV7-2,13,ASSLPPRMNTEAF
TRBV7-8,14,ASSLERWQGGNEQF
TRBV2,12,ASRGTRRVNEQF
TRBV6-9,15,ASREDRGLVSNQPQH
TRBV15,12,ATSGGQGAREQF
TRBV7-3,11,ASSLWRNTEAF
TRBV24-1,15,ATSDYARRGLTDTQY
TRBV15,14,ATSPTGLAGEYEQY
TRBV7-9,13,ASSLRASGAREQF
TRBV20-1,10,SATPDYTEAF
TRBV24-1,13,ATSLSGLGEETQY
TRBV10-3,11,AISVDDRDGYT
TRBV12-3/TRBV12-4,10,ASSLVEGGYT
TRBV6-1,14,ASSGRTSGNYNEQF
TRBV5-6,13,ASSFRRGYGQPQH
TRBV28,12,ASSLLPANYGYT
TRBV6-1,14,ASSVGLALSYNEQF
TRBV28,13,ASSLHGGAQEKLF
TRBV15,12,ATSQGLNTGELF
TRBV12-3/TRBV12-4,13,ASSLARAGGQPQH
TRBV7-6,14,ASSLVPRTVNTEAF
TRBV7-5,13,ISVPEASGSYEQY
TRBV28,15,ASRGLAGVGSYNEQF
TRBV5-1,15,ASSYQEVGAGASPLH
TRBV5-6,12,ASSTRDTQETQY
TRBV20-1,11,SVPHRDSIEQY
TRBV6-1,13,ASGPGLAGQETQY
TRBV6-5,17,ASSYSGPFRTGTGPEAF
TRBV7-8,12,ASSLIDRGETQY
TRBV5-3,17,ARSFWTSGRRDREDTQY
TRBV27,13,ASRALDLRPYEQY
TRBV28,13,ASSRSGGSNQPQH
TRBV5-4,14,ASSPPDRGINSPLH
TRBV12-3/TRBV12-4,13,ASSQDLDRGLEQY
TRBV28,12,ASRTGTPTKTQY
TRBV19,17,ATPCLPETRLSRGYEQY
TRBV10-3,12,ATTDREDTDTQY
TRBV11-2,13,ASSLAGTGRYGYT
TRBV2,12,AGFTSRGQETQY
TRBV29-1,18,SVEVGRGQRSKSSYNEQF
TRBV7-9,11,ASSFNDNQPQH
TRBV29-1,11,SVRRTGGGEQF
TRBV5-4,16,ASSLKAGPQWGTDTQY
TRBV7-6,15,ASSLRDRLAGQGEQF
TRBV20-1,12,SARAGTAGNTIY
TRBV12-3/TRBV12-4,12,ASSQVTGGETQY
TRBV6-5,15,ASRKSGQGVINYGYT
TRBV5-6,11,ASRGQGWGEQY
TRBV6-1,12,ASSAGTITDTQY
TRBV4-3,14,ASSVRGDGNTGELF
TRBV7-8,17,ASSLGGPGLRVAKNIQY
TRBV19,15,ASSISWGQGERQPQH